Shown below are 7 T cell receptor beta chains from a single sample sequenced in a study of blood T cell repertoires in COVID-19 (dated by TCRdb to 2019 to 2021). The library was obtained by the immunoSEQ multiplex PCR assay. The clones in this table, taken by TCRdb from immuneACCESS, are in-frame only. Not every clone is retained; where verified, under half of the shortfall comes from an unresolved V gene, and the cause of the rest is unknown. The sample yields 62,000 or so clones; over 60% were counted once. The ten largest account for 4% to 5.5% of the sample. Sequences were obtained from peripheral blood. These receptors all stem from a human donor in a cohort sampled during active COVID-19.

The chain has TRBV6-2 or TRBV6-3 and TRBJ2-5, with 9 bases that match TRBD1. CDR1 and CDR2 from the germline V gene are MNHEY and SVGEGT. The CDR3 runs to 15 residues. After removal of 2 bases from V and 3 bases from J, the junction contained 4 bases not matched to a gene. The DNA for the CDR3 is TGTGCCAGCAGTTACGGCGGACAGGGGAAAGAGACCCAGTACTTC. Its protein product is CASSYGGQGKETQYF.

This rearrangement joins TRBV7-3 to TRBJ2-1; unclear D gene. The CDR3 sequence is 14 residues long. Trimming left V 4 bases short and J 7 bases short, with 14 bases between. Germline values: CDR1 SGHTA, CDR2 FQGTGA. CDR3 sequence: CASSSAGSLNEQFF. For the CDR3, the DNA is TGTGCCAGCAGCTCCGCCGGGTCCCTTAATGAGCAGTTCTTC.

The rearrangement uses TRBV20-1 and TRBJ2-5; D unresolved. Trimming cost V 4 bases and J 2 bases, with 5 bases left between them. CDR1 and CDR2 from the germline V gene are DFQATT and SNEGSKA (reference sequence). This CDR3 has 11 amino acids. CDR3 in amino acids: CSAKRQETQYF. Written as DNA, the CDR3 is TGCAGTGCTAAACGGCAAGAGACCCAGTACTTC.

The J gene is TRBJ1-3, the V gene TRBV2; 9 bases are shared with TRBD1. V shed 4 bases and J 4 bases; nucleotides not matched to a gene: 5. CDR1 SNHLY and CDR2 FYNNEI come from the germline V gene. The CDR3 totals 15 residues. The CDR3 here is CASSVQGAKGNTIYF. CDR3 DNA sequence: TGTGCCAGCAGTGTACAGGGGGCGAAAGGAAACACCATATATTTT.

This clone was seen only a few times. This chain joins TRBV6-6 and TRBJ2-1; D possibly corresponds to TRBD1 (6 bases). The CDR3 is made up of 12 amino acids. V lost 6 bases and J 9 bases, leaving 12 bases between the germline ends. Germline lookup yields CDR1 MNHNY and CDR2 SVGAGI (reference sequence). The CDR3 sequence is CASRRADSEQFF. CDR3 DNA sequence: TGTGCCAGCAGGCGAGCGGACAGTGAGCAGTTCTTC.

CDR3 protein: CASSEGTSERTQYF. The CDR3 nucleotides are TGTGCCAGCAGTGAAGGGACTAGCGAAAGGACCCAGTACTTC. The chain is built from TRBV6-1 and TRBJ2-5, with 9 nucleotides matching TRBD2. With 1 base clipped from V and 7 bases from J, the junction kept 4 bases outside the gene matches. CDR1 MNHNS and CDR2 SASEGT come from the germline V gene. This CDR3 is built from 14 residues.

This sequence joins TRBV12-3 or TRBV12-4 and TRBJ1-1; the D is unclear. Trimming pared 7 bases from V and 7 bases from J, leaving 16 bases between. The CDR3 has 13 residues. Written as DNA, the CDR3 is TGTGCCAGCACCCTTCAGCTTGGCGGTGAAGCTTTCTTT. It translates to CASTLQLGGEAFF.